This TCR beta chain was obtained from a study of OX40 agonist ivuxolimab in advanced cancers. Study results and limitations: Circulating CD4+ and CD8+ T cells showed clonal expansion by week 6 at 0.1 to 3.0 mg/kg.

The length of the CDR3 is 14 residues. V was trimmed by 4 bases and J by 0 bases, leaving 7 bases between them. Germline CDR1 and CDR2: MGHDK and SYGVNS. Using immunoSEQ multiplex PCR, the repertoire was profiled, and TCRdb retains in-frame clones only, with some absent. The table has more than 20,000 clones, 75% to 85% seen once. Comment on this clone: The antigen is not known.

The genes are TRBV25-1 and TRBJ1-5, with D unresolved. This TCR was recovered from an adult with an advanced solid tumor such as melanoma, head and neck, liver or kidney cancer. This material consisted of CD4+ or CD8+ T cells sorted from blood, taken in a trial of the OX40 agonist ivuxolimab. The CDR3 loop is CASSGLYSNQPQHF. As DNA, the CDR3 is TGTGCCAGCAGTGGACTTTATAGCAATCAGCCCCAGCATTTT.